The subject of this entry is one T cell receptor (beta chain). Exclusion applied to patients with autoimmune disease history or systemic immunosuppression. CDR3 length equals 15 residues. Trimming took 4 bases from V and 7 from J; bases not matched to a gene: 8. Germline V gives CDR1 MGHDK, CDR2 SYGVNS. Clones were sequenced by immunoSEQ multiplex PCR, and TCRdb holds only the in-frame ones, with some missing. This table holds under 95,000 clones, around 90% found once. The data were obtained in a study of OX40 agonist ivuxolimab in advanced cancers. In the study overall: Patients were treated with intravenous ivuxolimab, dosed at 0.01 to 10 mg/kg and infused every 2 weeks.

The chain carries TRBV25-1 and TRBJ1-5, with 9 positions matching TRBD1. The sequencing here drew on CD4+ or CD8+ T cells sorted from blood, taken in a trial of the OX40 agonist ivuxolimab. The source of this sequence is an adult with an advanced solid tumor such as melanoma, head and neck, liver or kidney cancer. CDR3 DNA sequence: TGTGCCAGCAGTGCACCGGGACAGGGAGGGCAGCCCCAGCATTTT. It specifies CASSAPGQGGQPQHF.